The entry that follows covers one T cell receptor beta chain sequence. These data belong to a study of OX40 agonist ivuxolimab in advanced cancers. Only in-frame clones appear in the TCRdb table, and some are missing; sequencing was by immunoSEQ multiplex PCR. The table records almost 70,000 clones, just over 85% of them present only once. The CDR3 spans 13 residues. V dropped 2 bases and J dropped 0 bases, with 4 bases sitting between them. From germline, CDR1 is SGHTA and CDR2 FQGNSA. V gene TRBV7-2 combines with J gene TRBJ1-2; D is uncertain. Material: CD4+ or CD8+ T cells sorted from blood, obtained in a trial of the OX40 agonist ivuxolimab. The receptor was derived from an adult with an advanced solid tumor such as melanoma, head and neck, liver or kidney cancer. The CDR3 region has the DNA TGTGCCAGCAGCTTACGAGCTAACTATGGCTACACCTTC. It encodes CASSLRANYGYTF.